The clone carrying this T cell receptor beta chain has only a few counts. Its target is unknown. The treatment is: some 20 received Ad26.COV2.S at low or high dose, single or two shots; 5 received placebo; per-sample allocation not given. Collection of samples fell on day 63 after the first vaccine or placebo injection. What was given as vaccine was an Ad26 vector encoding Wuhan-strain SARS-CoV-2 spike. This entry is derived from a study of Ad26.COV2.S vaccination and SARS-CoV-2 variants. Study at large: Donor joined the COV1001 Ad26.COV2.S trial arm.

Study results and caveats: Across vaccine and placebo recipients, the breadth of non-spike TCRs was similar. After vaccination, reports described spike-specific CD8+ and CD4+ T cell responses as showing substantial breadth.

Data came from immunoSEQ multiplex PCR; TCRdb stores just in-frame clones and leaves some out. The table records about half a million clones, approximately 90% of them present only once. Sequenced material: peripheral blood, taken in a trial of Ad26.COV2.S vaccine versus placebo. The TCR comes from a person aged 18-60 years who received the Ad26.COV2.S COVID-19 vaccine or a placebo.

CDR3 in DNA: TGTGCCAGCTCACCATCTGGGGGCCCCCACGAGCAGTACTTC. This encodes CASSPSGGPHEQYF. The chain combines TRBV18 with TRBJ2-7; a possible D gene is TRBD1 (6 bases). Trimming cost V 2 bases and J 5 bases, with 13 bases left between them. Germline-derived CDR1 and CDR2 are KGHSH and LQKENI. The CDR3 is made up of 14 amino acids.